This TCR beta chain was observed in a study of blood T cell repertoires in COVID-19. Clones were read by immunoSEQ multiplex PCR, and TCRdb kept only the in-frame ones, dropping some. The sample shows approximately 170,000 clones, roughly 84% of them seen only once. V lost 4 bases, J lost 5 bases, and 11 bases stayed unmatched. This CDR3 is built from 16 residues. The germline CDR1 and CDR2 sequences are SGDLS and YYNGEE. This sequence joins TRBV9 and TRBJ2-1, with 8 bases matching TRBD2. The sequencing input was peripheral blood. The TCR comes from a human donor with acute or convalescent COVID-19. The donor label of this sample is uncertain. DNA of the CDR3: TGTGCCAGCAGCCAACGGGGGGGCCGTGGGAACAATGAGCAGTTCTTC. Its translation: CASSQRGGRGNNEQFF.